These 8 T cell receptor beta chains originate from one sample sequenced in a study of CD8 T cells in ankylosing spondylitis (TCRdb year 2017). Summary of the overall study and its limitations: Blood from ankylosing spondylitis patients appeared to be characterized by a TCR beta motif composed of under 10 highly homologous amino acid variants.

The method behind the library was 5' RACE. Data came from an Illumina HiSeq 2500. TCRdb cleaned the public reads at Q25 with fastp, built clones with MiXCR and kept in-frame beta chains. When rows share a CDR3 protein, they turn into one entry using the most common DNA and genes. The sample table contains fewer than 550,000 distinct CDR3 sequences; only one count was recorded for roughly 5% of them. The ten largest clones represent around 3.5% of the sample. These receptors have no known antigen. The source material was blood, either unsorted or a sorted T cell fraction (not recorded which). The receptors shown here come from a male donor with ankylosing spondylitis.

The table lists this clonotype with a few counts. This chain connects TRBV7-3 to TRBJ2-1, with D uncertain. The CDR3 consists of 13 residues. CDR1 and CDR2 from the germline V gene are SGHTA and FQGTGA. The germline V and J ends were trimmed by 6 bases and 5 bases, with 11 bases remaining between them. The CDR3, as DNA: TGTGCCAGCAGTTACGGACGTGACAATGAGCAGTTCTTC. Protein sequence: CASSYGRDNEQFF.

At least ten counts were recorded for this clonotype. The V call is TRBV4-3, the J call TRBJ1-4; D is uncertain. Germline V gives CDR1 LGHNA, CDR2 YSLEER. This CDR3 region has 14 residues. V dropped 3 bases and J dropped 3 bases, with 8 bases sitting between them. The CDR3 sequence is CASSQGFSNEKLFF. DNA of the CDR3: TGCGCCAGCAGCCAGGGGTTCTCTAATGAAAAACTGTTTTTT.

This clonotype appeared many times. This chain links TRBV10-3 with TRBJ2-7; perhaps TRBD2 as D (6 bases). Looked up from germline, CDR1 is ENHRY and CDR2 is SYGVKD. Trimming removed 2 bases from V and 5 bases from J, with 22 bases in between. The CDR3 is 17 residues long. The CDR3 DNA sequence: TGTGCCATCAGTGAGCGATCACTGAGGGGAGGTGTCCACGAGCAGTACTTC. Translation gives CAISERSLRGGVHEQYF.

This clonotype has at least ten counts. J is TRBJ1-1 and V is TRBV6-5; TRBD1 might be the D (5 bases). Germline CDR1 is MNHEY and CDR2 is SVGAGI. This CDR3 contains 13 residues. Trimming left V 6 bases short and J 2 bases short, with 10 bases between. This CDR3 is CASRYRRNTEAFF. The CDR3 nucleotides are TGTGCCAGCAGATACAGGAGAAACACTGAAGCTTTCTTT.

Concerning this clonotype: This may be a read error: a much more frequent sequence differs by one nucleotide. The rearrangement links TRBV5-1 to TRBJ1-1; D might be TRBD1 (6 bases). Germline assignment: CDR1 SGHRS and CDR2 YFSETQ. The V end was cut by 6 bases, the J end by 10 bases, with 25 bases between. The CDR3 totals 15 residues. This chain's CDR3 is CASTPNGQSGVGAFF. CDR3 coding DNA: TGCGCCAGCACTCCCAATGGACAGTCCGGAGTCGGAGCTTTCTTT. Complete variable domain (other parts from reference TRBV5-1 and TRBJ1-1): KAGVTQTPRYLIKTRGQQVTLSCSPISGHRSVSWYQQTPGQGLQFLFEYFSETQRNKGNFPGRFSGRQFSNSRSEMNVSTLELGDSALYLCASTPNGQSGVGAFFGQGTRLTVV.

This clonotype came up many times. J is TRBJ2-7 and V is TRBV10-3; D is perhaps TRBD2 (5 bases). The CDR3 is 12 residues long. Trimming cost V 4 bases and J 6 bases, with 10 bases left between them. Per germline, CDR1 ENHRY and CDR2 SYGVKD. The CDR3 sequence is CAISGSGFEQYF. As DNA, the CDR3 is TGTGCCATCAGTGGTTCGGGATTCGAGCAGTACTTC.

This clonotype was detected many times. The genes are TRBV6-5 and TRBJ2-2, with D perhaps assigned TRBD1 or TRBD2 (5 bases each). This CDR3 contains 17 residues. Looked up from germline, CDR1 is MNHEY and CDR2 is SVGAGI. V shed 1 base and J shed 2 bases, with 14 bases lying between them. The CDR3 DNA follows: TGTGCCAGCAGTTACTTTCGTCGAGGGGCCAACACCGGGGAGCTGTTTTTT. Protein sequence: CASSYFRRGANTGELFF.

This chain uses TRBV27 with TRBJ2-1; either TRBD1 or TRBD2 may fit D (7 bases each). Germline CDR1 and CDR2: MNHEY and SMNVEV (reference sequence). The CDR3 extends over 17 amino acids. Trimming pared 6 bases from V and 6 bases from J, leaving 24 bases between. DNA for the CDR3: TGTGCCAGCAGCCGACAGGGAGGGGCCGTACAGGTCAATGAGCAGTTCTTC. As protein: CASSRQGGAVQVNEQFF.